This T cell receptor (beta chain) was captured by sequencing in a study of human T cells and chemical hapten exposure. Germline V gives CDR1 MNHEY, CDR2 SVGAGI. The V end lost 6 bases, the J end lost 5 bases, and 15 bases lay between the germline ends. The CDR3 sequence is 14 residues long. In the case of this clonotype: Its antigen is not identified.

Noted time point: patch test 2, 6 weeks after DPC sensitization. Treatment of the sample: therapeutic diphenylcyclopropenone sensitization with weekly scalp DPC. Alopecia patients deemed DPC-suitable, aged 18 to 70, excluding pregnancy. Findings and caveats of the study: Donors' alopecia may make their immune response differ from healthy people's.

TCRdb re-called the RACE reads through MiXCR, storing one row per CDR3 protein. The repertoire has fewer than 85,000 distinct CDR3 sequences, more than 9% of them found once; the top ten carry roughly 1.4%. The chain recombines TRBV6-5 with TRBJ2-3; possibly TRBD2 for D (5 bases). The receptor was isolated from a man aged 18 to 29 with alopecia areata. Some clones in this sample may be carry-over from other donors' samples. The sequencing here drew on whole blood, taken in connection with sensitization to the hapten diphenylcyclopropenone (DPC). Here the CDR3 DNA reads TGTGCCAGCAGACAACTAGGAGGAGTAGATACGCAGTATTTT. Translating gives CASRQLGGVDTQYF.